This TCR beta chain was found in a study of tumor and adjacent non-tumor tissue in lung cancer. Study-level results: Higher tumor TCR diversity was associated with shorter survival.

The germline V and J ends were trimmed by 5 bases and 6 bases, with 16 bases remaining between them. This CDR3 contains 14 residues. Per the germline V gene, CDR1 is MNHEY and CDR2 is SVGAGI. TCRbeta libraries were built with three rounds of nested PCR, modified from ARM-PCR. TCRdb processed the multiplex PCR reads anew with MiXCR; each CDR3 protein has one entry. This sample has approximately 68,000 distinct CDR3 sequences, with more than 65% found just once. In this sample, this clonotype turned up once. Its antigen is undetermined. This sample's RNA came from whole unsorted tissue. Distant lung tissue was collected more than 3 cm away from the tumor edge.

The clonotype was recovered from a man aged 60 to 69 with non-small cell lung cancer. The sequenced material came from distant non-tumor lung tissue. This rearrangement joins TRBV6-5 to TRBJ2-5; D gene unclear. For the CDR3, the DNA is TGTGCCAGCAGTCGAACGCAAGGAAGGAAGACCCAGTACTTC. Residues: CASSRTQGRKTQYF.